The sequence of this TCR beta chain was determined in a study of shared clonotypes between healthy human individuals. About the research overall: The donor group consisted of two women and a few men, aged 18 to 49.

Running of the assay took place at deep level. The authors sequenced unsorted PBMC DNA on ten immunoSEQ deep assay plates. The method was immunoSEQ multiplex PCR; TCRdb's version includes in-frame clones alone and lacks a portion of them. Of about half a million clones in the sample, approximately 79% were seen once. The junction had 5 bases not matched to a gene; V was cut back by 2 bases and J by 5 bases. This CDR3 has 16 amino acids. Germline V gene sequence: CDR1 LGHNA, CDR2 YSLEER. The study enrolled healthy HIV-negative adults without recent acute infections or vaccinations as donors. The clonotype originates from a woman between 40 and 55 years old in good health. Some clones in this sample may be carry-over from other donors' samples. Sample: PBMCs. V is TRBV4-3 and J is TRBJ2-7; 14 bases are a match to TRBD2. The CDR3, as DNA: TGCGCCAGCAGCCAAACGGGACTAGCGGGAGCCCACGAGCAGTACTTC. Its translation: CASSQTGLAGAHEQYF.